One sample yielded the 22 T cell receptor beta chains listed below, sequenced in a study of shared clonotypes between healthy human individuals. Sequenced by immunoSEQ multiplex PCR; TCRdb stores in-frame clones only, minus some. The table lists hundreds of thousands of clones, about two thirds of them singletons, with about 1.8% in the top ten. Sequenced sample: memory CD4+ T cells sorted from blood. The subset is: CD45RA-negative fraction. Receptors originate from a woman aged 25 to 39 in good health.

Notes on this clone: A read error may be the cause here, since a much bigger clone is one base away. Within the sample, other DNA sequences also encode this same CDR3. The V call is TRBV12-5, the J call TRBJ2-1; possible D gene TRBD1, 6 bases. From germline, CDR1 is LGHNT and CDR2 FRNRAP. This CDR3 has 14 residues. The CDR3 is CASGLDSSYNEQFF. The CDR3 nucleotides are TGTGCTAGTGGGTTGGACAGCTCCTACAATGAGCAGTTCTTC.

The CDR3 loop is CASGRGRKNEQYF. Written as DNA, the CDR3 is TGTGCCAGCGGCCGCGGACGAAAGAACGAGCAGTACTTC. The V and J genes are TRBV28 and TRBJ2-7, with unresolved D. The ends were cut back, 8 bases at V and 5 bases at J, with 16 bases in the middle. CDR3 length equals 13 residues. The germline gives CDR1 MDHEN, CDR2 SYDVKM.

V gene TRBV28 combines with J gene TRBJ2-7; 10 bases match TRBD2. The CDR3 is 18 amino acids. The ends lost 2 bases at V and 0 bases at J; junction bases unmatched: 10. Per the germline V gene, CDR1 is MDHEN and CDR2 is SYDVKM. CDR3 DNA sequence: TGTGCCAGCAGTTTAAATTCCCTAGCGGGAGTGAGCTCCTACGAGCAGTACTTC. Translated, it gives CASSLNSLAGVSSYEQYF.

J is TRBJ1-5 and V is TRBV28; D gene unclear. The V end was cut by 2 bases, the J end by 5 bases, with 13 bases between. The CDR3 extends over 15 amino acids. Germline loops: CDR1 MDHEN, CDR2 SYDVKM. As DNA, the CDR3 is TGTGCCAGCAGTTTAGCGACGGGAGCGGATCAGCCCCAGCATTTT. Residues: CASSLATGADQPQHF.

This clone appeared once. The rearrangement uses TRBV29-1 and TRBJ2-2; 9 nucleotides align to TRBD2. CDR1 is SQVTM, CDR2 ANQGSEA, per germline. CDR3 length equals 15 residues. With 4 bases clipped from V and 6 bases from J, the junction kept 9 bases outside the gene matches. The CDR3 reads CSVASGISMAGELFF. The CDR3 coding sequence is TGCAGCGTTGCTAGCGGGATCTCGATGGCCGGGGAGCTGTTTTTT.

The chain has TRBV7-8 and TRBJ1-2, with a possible D match to TRBD1 (5 bases). V was cut by 5 bases and J by 8 bases, with 24 bases left in between. Germline CDR1 SGHVS, CDR2 FQNEAQ. CDR3 size: 16 residues. The CDR3 sequence: CASSPRGEGGAVGYTF. Written as DNA, the CDR3 is TGTGCCAGCAGCCCTAGAGGGGAGGGTGGGGCAGTGGGCTACACCTTC. Full variable domain (rest looked up from reference TRBV7-8 and TRBJ1-2): GAGVSQSPRYKVAKRGQDVALRCDPISGHVSLFWYQQALGQGPEFLTYFQNEAQLDKSGLPSDRFFAERPEGSVSTLKIQRTQQEDSAVYLCASSPRGEGGAVGYTFGSGTRLTVV.

The chain has TRBV19 and TRBJ2-3; 13 bases are shared with TRBD2. There are 16 residues in the CDR3. Trimming at V came to 9 bases and at J to 3 bases, leaving 9 bases not matched to a gene. Germline CDR1 is LNHDA and CDR2 is SQIVND (reference sequence). This CDR3 reads CASTSGRAYLTDTQYF. DNA of the CDR3: TGTGCCAGCACTAGCGGGAGGGCTTATTTAACAGATACGCAGTATTTT.

The rearrangement links TRBV14 to TRBJ2-5; weak D call: TRBD1 (6 bases). CDR3 length: 17 amino acids. V shed 0 bases and J shed 2 bases, with 16 bases lying between them. The V gene's germline CDR1 is SGHDN and CDR2 FVKESK. CDR3 sequence: CASSQDLGRTDQETQYF. For the CDR3, the DNA is TGTGCCAGCAGCCAAGATCTTGGTAGGACAGATCAAGAGACCCAGTACTTC. The full variable domain, in which reference TRBV14 and TRBJ2-5 provide the parts outside the CDR3, is EAGVTQFPSHSVIEKGQTVTLRCDPISGHDNLYWYRRVMGKEIKFLLHFVKESKQDESGMPNNRFLAERTGGTYSTLKVQPAELEDSGVYFCASSQDLGRTDQETQYFGPGTRLLVL.

This rearrangement joins TRBV4-1 to TRBJ1-2; D might be TRBD1 (5 bases). This CDR3 is built from 14 residues. With 2 bases removed from V and 4 bases from J, the gap between germline ends came to 11 bases. CDR1 is MGHRA and CDR2 is YSYEKL in the germline V gene. The CDR3 here is CASSQPDKPYGYTF. In DNA, the CDR3 is TGCGCCAGCAGCCAACCGGACAAACCCTATGGCTACACCTTC.

This chain connects TRBV7-2 to TRBJ2-1, with 14 bases that match TRBD2. This CDR3 is built from 15 residues. With 5 bases clipped from V and 8 bases from J, the junction kept 5 bases outside the gene matches. Germline V gene sequence: CDR1 SGHTA, CDR2 FQGNSA. The CDR3 DNA reads TGTGCCAGCAGCCCCGGGACTAGCGGGAGTGATGAGCAGTTCTTC. Translated: CASSPGTSGSDEQFF.

The rearrangement joins TRBV7-2 to TRBJ2-1, with D uncertain. V was clipped by 5 bases and J by 0 bases, with 8 bases between them. CDR3 length: 14 amino acids. The germline gives CDR1 SGHTA, CDR2 FQGNSA. Written as DNA, the CDR3 is TGTGCCAGCAGCCCATCAAGCTCCTACAATGAGCAGTTCTTC. This gives the protein CASSPSSSYNEQFF.

This rearrangement joins TRBV19 to TRBJ2-2; no reliable D call. This CDR3 spans 16 amino acids. Germline values: CDR1 LNHDA, CDR2 SQIVND (reference sequence). The germline V and J ends were trimmed by 1 base and 2 bases, with 11 bases remaining between them. This CDR3 reads CASSIAPVENTGELFF. In nucleotides, the CDR3 is TGTGCCAGTAGTATAGCTCCAGTGGAAAACACCGGGGAGCTGTTTTTT.

This sequence joins TRBV7-9 and TRBJ2-3, with 7 bases matching TRBD2. Germline trimming cut 5 bases from V and 2 bases from J; bases unmatched to any gene: 10. The CDR3 length is 16 residues. CDR1 SEHNR and CDR2 FQNEAQ come from the germline V gene (reference sequence). CDR3 coding DNA: TGTGCCAGCAGCAAACCTCTAGCGGACATCACAGATACGCAGTATTTT. It yields the protein CASSKPLADITDTQYF.

This clone came up a few times. The chain has TRBV4-1 and TRBJ1-2; 7 positions match TRBD1. V shed 1 base and J 3 bases; nucleotides not matched to a gene: 2. The CDR3 sequence is 14 residues long. CDR1 MGHRA and CDR2 YSYEKL come from the germline V gene. The CDR3 loop reads CASSQAGQHYGYTF. The DNA for the CDR3 is TGCGCCAGCAGCCAAGCGGGACAGCACTATGGCTACACCTTC.

The V and J genes are TRBV15 and TRBJ1-5; D gene unclear. This CDR3 spans 17 amino acids. CDR1 and CDR2 (germline): LNHNV, YYDKDF (reference sequence). The germline V and J ends were trimmed by 4 bases and 0 bases, with 16 bases remaining between them. The CDR3 loop reads CATSNTARTDSNQPQHF. For the CDR3, the DNA is TGTGCCACCAGCAACACCGCTCGCACAGATAGCAATCAGCCCCAGCATTTT.

This chain links TRBV18 with TRBJ2-2; D is perhaps TRBD1 or TRBD2 (5 bases each). V dropped 2 bases and J dropped 6 bases, with 10 bases sitting between them. The CDR3 spans 14 residues. Germline CDR1 KGHSH, CDR2 LQKENI. DNA of the CDR3: TGTGCCAGCTCACCAGGGGGAAACGCCGGGGAGCTGTTTTTT. This encodes CASSPGGNAGELFF.

This chain joins TRBV28 and TRBJ1-1; 7 bases line up with TRBD1. CDR3 length: 14 amino acids. V was pared by 4 bases and J by 9 bases, with 11 bases of the junction left unmatched. CDR1 is MDHEN, CDR2 SYDVKM, per germline. The CDR3 reads CASSSQTGWAKAFF. The CDR3 nucleotides read TGTGCCAGCAGTTCCCAGACAGGGTGGGCGAAAGCTTTCTTT.

This clone has just one count. The chain links TRBV6-6 to TRBJ1-1; D gene unclear. The V and J ends lost 0 bases and 0 bases respectively, with 8 bases between them. Germline lookup yields CDR1 MNHNY and CDR2 SVGAGI (reference sequence). This CDR3 region has 15 residues. The CDR3, as DNA: TGTGCCAGCAGTTACTCGCGGGAATTGAACACTGAAGCTTTCTTT. This gives the protein CASSYSRELNTEAFF.

V gene TRBV19 combines with J gene TRBJ2-5, with D perhaps TRBD1 or TRBD2 (5 bases each). Germline values: CDR1 LNHDA, CDR2 SQIVND (reference sequence). The V end was cut by 4 bases, the J end by 11 bases, with 20 bases between. The CDR3 consists of 14 residues. CDR3 loop: CASSKGAPGDEQYF. DNA of the CDR3: TGTGCCAGTAGTAAAGGGGCACCCGGGGATGAGCAGTACTTC.

The J gene is TRBJ1-5, the V gene TRBV11-2; 7 nucleotides match TRBD1. J was trimmed by 2 bases and V by 5 bases; bases with no gene match: 6. The germline gives CDR1 SGHAT, CDR2 FQNNGV. This CDR3 comprises 15 residues. The CDR3 loop is CASSPDRVGNQPQHF. CDR3 DNA: TGTGCCAGCAGCCCCGACAGGGTGGGCAATCAGCCCCAGCATTTT.

The V call is TRBV5-4, the J call TRBJ2-7, with no clear D. CDR3 length: 13 amino acids. V was clipped by 0 bases and J by 7 bases, with 11 bases between them. CDR1 SGHNT and CDR2 YYREEE come from the germline V gene (reference sequence). For the CDR3, the DNA is TGTGCCAGCAGCTTGGGATCAATAGGGGAGCAGTACTTC. Residues: CASSLGSIGEQYF. Full variable domain (remainder filled in from reference TRBV5-4 and TRBJ2-7): ETGVTQSPTHLIKTRGQQVTLRCSSQSGHNTVSWYQQALGQGPQFIFQYYREEENGRGNFPPRFSGLQFPNYSSELNVNALELDDSALYLCASSLGSIGEQYFGPGTRLTVT.

The count of this clone is one. V and J are TRBV5-1 and TRBJ2-1; 11 bases align to TRBD2. V dropped 4 bases and J dropped 2; count of bases not matched to a gene: 5. This CDR3 comprises 16 residues. The germline V gene has CDR1 SGHRS and CDR2 YFSETQ. The CDR3: CASSEGLAVTYNEQFF. The CDR3 nucleotides are TGCGCCAGCAGCGAGGGACTAGCGGTGACCTACAATGAGCAGTTCTTC.